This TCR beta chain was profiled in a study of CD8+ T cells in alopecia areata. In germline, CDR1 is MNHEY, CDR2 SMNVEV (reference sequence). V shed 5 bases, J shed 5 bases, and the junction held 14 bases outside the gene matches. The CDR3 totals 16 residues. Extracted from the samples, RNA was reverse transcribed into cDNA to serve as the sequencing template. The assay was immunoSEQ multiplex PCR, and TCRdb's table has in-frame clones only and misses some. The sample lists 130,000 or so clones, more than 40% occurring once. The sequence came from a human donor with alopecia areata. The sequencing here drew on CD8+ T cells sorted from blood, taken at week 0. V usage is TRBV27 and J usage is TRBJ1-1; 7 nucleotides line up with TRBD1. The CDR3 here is CASSPVRGQGITEAFF. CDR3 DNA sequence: TGTGCCAGCAGTCCCGTAAGGGGGCAGGGCATTACTGAAGCTTTCTTT.